The source of this T cell receptor beta chain is a study of T cells after yellow fever vaccination. TCRdb redid the calling of the 5' RACE reads with MiXCR, one entry per CDR3 protein. The sample has fewer than 450,000 distinct CDR3 sequences, roughly 11% seen once. Per germline, CDR1 SGHRS and CDR2 YFSETQ. The V end lost 6 bases, the J end lost 2 bases, and 10 bases lay between the germline ends. The CDR3 has 13 residues. Here the sequenced sample was PBMCs, taken on the day of the first yellow fever vaccination. This receptor was identified in a man younger than 30 who received the YFV17D yellow fever vaccine. This chain joins TRBV5-1 and TRBJ2-3; TRBD2 is a possible D gene (5 bases). This CDR3 is CASNRGYTDTQYF. The CDR3 coding sequence is TGCGCCAGCAATCGGGGATACACAGATACGCAGTATTTT.